The 7 T cell receptor beta chains reported below all come from one sample, sequenced in a study of blood T cell repertoires in COVID-19 (dated by TCRdb to the early 2020s). Library creation used the immunoSEQ multiplex PCR assay. In its TCRdb copy, this immuneACCESS table keeps in-frame sequences only and misses some clones. Where compared with another copy, unresolved V genes explain less than half of these, and the others have no known cause. The sample has under 250,000 clones on record, about 90% of them singletons. The ten largest clones add up to over 3.5% of the sample. Source material: PBMCs or T cells enriched from blood (not recorded which). These TCRs come from a woman under 40 who had been exposed to COVID-19.

About this clone itself: The same CDR3 can be traced to other DNA sequences in this sample. The chain is built from TRBV14 and TRBJ1-1, with D unresolved. The germline V gene encodes CDR1 SGHDN and CDR2 FVKESK. The ends were cut back, 4 bases at V and 0 bases at J, with 6 bases in the middle. The length of the CDR3 is 13 residues. CDR3 residues: CASSPQMNTEAFF. The CDR3 region has the DNA TGTGCCAGCAGCCCCCAGATGAACACTGAAGCTTTCTTT.

V gene TRBV28 combines with J gene TRBJ1-1, with 8 bases identical to TRBD1. The CDR3 is 13 residues long. The trim removed 6 bases at V and 2 bases at J, leaving 2 bases unmatched. Germline CDR1 is MDHEN and CDR2 is SYDVKM. DNA for the CDR3: TGTGCCAGCAGGGGGACAGGTAACACTGAAGCTTTCTTT. Translation gives CASRGTGNTEAFF.

The chain links TRBV29-1 to TRBJ1-4; D gene uncertain. CDR3 length: 14 amino acids. With 4 bases removed from V and 0 bases from J, the gap between germline ends came to 9 bases. The germline V gene has CDR1 SQVTM and CDR2 ANQGSEA. CDR3 sequence reads: CSVAGVATNEKLFF. DNA of the CDR3: TGCAGCGTTGCTGGAGTTGCAACTAATGAAAAACTGTTTTTT.

This clone was counted only a few times. The genes are TRBV10-2 and TRBJ2-1; TRBD2 matches at 7 bases. The CDR3 runs to 14 residues. With 5 bases clipped from V and 9 bases from J, the junction kept 10 bases outside the gene matches. Per germline, CDR1 WSHSY and CDR2 SAAADI. This CDR3 reads CASSRPGGGVEQFF. The CDR3 DNA sequence: TGCGCCAGCAGTAGACCGGGAGGAGGTGTTGAGCAGTTCTTC.

The chain carries TRBV5-8 and TRBJ1-1; D unresolved. Deletions cut 4 bases from V and 7 bases from J, with 17 bases between. From germline, CDR1 is SGHTS and CDR2 YDEGEE. This CDR3 is built from 14 residues. The CDR3 coding sequence is TGTGCCAGCAGCCGTAACCCCCTCGGGTTTGAAGCTTTCTTT. Translation: CASSRNPLGFEAFF.

This clone was observed a handful of times. This chain connects TRBV7-2 to TRBJ2-2, with D possibly being TRBD2 (5 bases). V lost 7 bases and J lost 3, with 15 bases in between. The CDR3 has 15 residues. Germline V gene data show CDR1 as SGHTA and CDR2 as FQGNSA. In DNA, the CDR3 is TGTGCCAGCACCACGACCGGACTCCACACCGGGGAGCTGTTTTTT. Its translation is CASTTTGLHTGELFF.

The genes are TRBV6-1 and TRBJ1-2; D not certain. Germline V lookup: CDR1 MNHNS, CDR2 SASEGT. The V gene lost 0 bases and the J gene lost 7 bases, with 15 bases spanning the gap. The CDR3 spans 15 residues. Here the CDR3 DNA reads TGTGCCAGCAGTGAAGCTGGCCCAGTTATTCTTGGCTACACCTTC. It is translated as CASSEAGPVILGYTF.